A selection of T cell receptor beta chains follows, all from one sample in a study of blood T cell repertoires in COVID-19. Sequencing was performed with immunoSEQ multiplex PCR; in TCRdb, only in-frame clones are kept and a portion is missing. The data contain about 140,000 clones, roughly 80% of them singletons. The sequenced sample was peripheral blood. Receptors were obtained from a man aged 50-59 years with acute or convalescent COVID-19. The CDR3 runs from the conserved cysteine through the conserved F or W. A D gene is named only where the DNA matches it firmly. Clone size, where shown, is once, few, many, or a class for clones that have expanded.

j_gene,abundance,d_gene,v_gene,CDR3aa,CDR3nt
TRBJ1-2,-,TRBD1,TRBV27,CASSSFSTGYLGYTF,TGTGCCAGCAGTTCCTTCTCGACAGGGTATCTTGGCTACACCTTC
TRBJ2-7,-,-,TRBV11-3,CASSLDAGAEQYF,TGTGCCAGCAGCTTAGACGCAGGGGCCGAGCAGTACTTC
TRBJ2-1,-,-,TRBV7-6,CASSQETREPYNEQFF,TGTGCCAGCAGCCAGGAGACTAGGGAACCTTACAATGAGCAGTTCTTC
TRBJ1-4,few,-,TRBV4-1,CASSQVTVNEKLFF,TGCGCCAGCAGCCAAGTGACAGTTAATGAAAAACTGTTTTTT
TRBJ2-3,-,TRBD2,TRBV27,CASSPSSGERTDTQYF,TGTGCCAGCAGTCCATCTAGCGGGGAGCGCACAGATACGCAGTATTTT
TRBJ1-6,many,TRBD1,TRBV2,CASSPPGQVNWDNSPLHF,TGTGCCAGCAGTCCGCCGGGACAGGTAAATTGGGATAATTCACCCCTCCACTTT
TRBJ2-7,-,TRBD2,TRBV10-1,CASSVGGGAIDEQYF,TGCGCCAGCAGTGTCGGCGGGGGGGCCATCGACGAGCAGTACTTC
TRBJ2-2,-,TRBD2,TRBV20-1,CSASERGATGTGELFF,TGCAGTGCTAGTGAGCGGGGGGCGACGGGCACCGGGGAGCTGTTTTTT
TRBJ2-2,-,TRBD2,TRBV11-2,CASSFSGINRELFF,TGTGCCAGCAGCTTTAGCGGGATTAACCGGGAGCTGTTTTTT
TRBJ2-7,-,TRBD2,TRBV5-4,CASSPPGGTPYEQYF,TGTGCCAGCAGCCCCCCGGGGGGAACCCCCTACGAGCAGTACTTC
TRBJ1-4,-,TRBD1,TRBV9,CASRAGQGDEKLFF,TGTGCCAGCAGGGCTGGACAGGGGGATGAAAAACTGTTTTTT
TRBJ1-2,-,TRBD1,TRBV18,CASSPGQGANYGYTF,TGTGCCAGCTCACCAGGACAGGGGGCTAACTATGGCTACACCTTC
TRBJ2-3,-,-,TRBV5-6,CASSPDSRTDTQYF,TGTGCCAGCAGCCCGGACAGCCGCACAGATACGCAGTATTTT
TRBJ2-5,-,TRBD1,TRBV5-1,CASSLQGPQETQYF,TGCGCCAGCAGCTTACAGGGGCCCCAAGAGACCCAGTACTTC
TRBJ2-7,-,TRBD2,TRBV27,CASSLVGAGGLRYF,TGTGCCAGCAGTTTAGTGGGAGCGGGGGGGCTCCGGTACTTC
TRBJ2-3,-,-,TRBV2,CARSRGDTQYF,TGTGCCAGGAGCAGGGGAGATACGCAGTATTTT
TRBJ2-5,-,TRBD1,TRBV4-1,CASSQNMGQGLGETQYF,TGCGCCAGCAGCCAAAACATGGGACAGGGGCTCGGAGAGACCCAGTACTTC